This TCR beta chain was profiled in a study of CD8 T cells in ankylosing spondylitis (dated by TCRdb to about 2017). Turning to the overall study: The study profiled T cell receptor beta repertoires in healthy donors and ankylosing spondylitis patients to find disease-linked TCR variants. The full study cohort was made up of about 24 ankylosing spondylitis patients and 95 to 130 healthy donors. Peripheral blood samples were taken, and synovial fluid was additionally collected from ankylosing spondylitis patients. The paper as a whole reports these results and caveats: Some of the motif variants had been reported before in the synovial fluid and blood of reactive arthritis patients, a finding that suggests common disease-initiation mechanisms. The disease-linked clones had a CD8+ phenotype and were found at relatively low frequencies in peripheral blood. The disease-linked clones were reported to be significantly enriched in matched synovial fluid samples from ankylosing spondylitis patients. Blood from ankylosing spondylitis patients appeared to be characterized by a TCR beta motif composed of eight or nine highly homologous amino acid variants.

Sequencing instrument: Illumina HiSeq 2500. Quantitative 5'-RACE with molecular barcodes was the method used to prepare the TCR beta libraries. As for the original processing: To identify disease-linked TCR variants, a new computational method was used, one built on a probabilistic model of VDJ rearrangement. TCRdb passed the public sequencing reads through fastp at Q25 and MiXCR, retaining productive beta sequences. All rows with the same CDR3 protein become a single entry with the most common DNA and genes. These V and J calls derive from TCRdb rather than the authors' analysis. Across this sample there are around 770,000 distinct CDR3 sequences, with over 9.5% seen only once. The ten largest clones add up to 0.51% of the sample. As to this clonotype: The target of this receptor is not known. No clone much larger than this one lies a single base away; base qualities are absent.

The germline V gene provides CDR1 MNHEY and CDR2 SVGAGI. Trimming removed 0 bases from V and 2 bases from J, leaving 7 bases between the germline ends. From the cysteine up to the phenylalanine, the CDR3 has a length of 14 residues. The DNA shown is the 42-base CDR3, in frame from base 1. The sequence joins TRBV6-5 to TRBJ1-1, with the D gene not confidently named. Sequenced material: blood, either unsorted or a sorted T cell fraction (not recorded which). The TCR comes from a male donor with ankylosing spondylitis. The CDR3 reads as follows: CASSYSRYNTEAFF. The nucleotide sequence reads as follows: TGTGCCAGCAGTTACTCGAGGTACAACACTGAAGCTTTCTTT.